A selection of T cell receptor beta chains follows, all from one sample in a study of shared clonotypes between healthy human individuals. Only in-frame clones appear in the TCRdb table, and some are missing; sequencing was by immunoSEQ multiplex PCR. The sample yields about 580,000 clones, about 98% seen once. Sample: naive CD8+ T cells sorted from blood. These receptor sequences come from a man aged 30-40 years in good health. CDR3s include the opening cysteine and the closing phenylalanine or tryptophan. A D gene is named only where the DNA matches it firmly. Clone size is given for some rows only: seen once, a few or many times, or a class if the clone is expanded.

D | length | J | V | size | DNA | CDR3
TRBD1 | 14 | TRBJ2-1 | TRBV29-1 | once | TGCAGCGTTGACGGGACAGGCTCCTACAATGAGCAGTTCTTC | CSVDGTGSYNEQFF
NA | 11 | TRBJ2-7 | TRBV11-2 | NA | TGTGCCAGCAGCCGGGACTACGAGCAGTACTTC | CASSRDYEQYF
NA | 16 | TRBJ2-1 | TRBV11-2 | NA | TGTGCCAGCAGCCTGGCGCCATCGGGATATAACAATGAGCAGTTCTTC | CASSLAPSGYNNEQFF
NA | 13 | TRBJ1-4 | TRBV30 | NA | TGTGCCTGGGCTGATCCCGGGGACGAAAAACTGTTTTTT | CAWADPGDEKLFF
TRBD2 | 17 | TRBJ2-7 | TRBV29-1 | few | TGCAGCGTTCGCGGCGGACTAGCGGGAGGGAATCTCTACGAGCAGTACTTC | CSVRGGLAGGNLYEQYF
TRBD2 | 15 | TRBJ2-1 | TRBV7-9 | once | TGTGCCAGCAGTCCAGGACTAGCCCCCTACAATGAGCAGTTCTTC | CASSPGLAPYNEQFF
TRBD1 | 17 | TRBJ1-2 | TRBV27 | NA | TGTGCCAGCAGTCCACCGACTAGACAGGGAATTAACTATGGCTACACCTTC | CASSPPTRQGINYGYTF
NA | 13 | TRBJ2-2 | TRBV11-2 | NA | TGTGCCAGCAGCCTAGGACCCACCGGGGAGCTGTTTTTT | CASSLGPTGELFF
TRBD2 | 14 | TRBJ2-7 | TRBV25-1 | NA | TGTGCCAGCAGGCCGCCGGGACTAGCTGTTGAGCAGTACTTC | CASRPPGLAVEQYF
NA | 13 | TRBJ2-7 | TRBV5-4 | NA | TGTGCCAGCAGCTTGGAGGCTAGCTACGAGCAGTACTTC | CASSLEASYEQYF
NA | 15 | TRBJ2-1 | TRBV4-1 | once | TGCGCCAGCAGCCAAGACTGGGGTTCCTACAATGAGCAGTTCTTC | CASSQDWGSYNEQFF
NA | 12 | TRBJ2-5 | TRBV7-9 | NA | TGTGCCAGCAGCCAAGGGGTGGAGACCCAGTACTTC | CASSQGVETQYF
NA | 11 | TRBJ2-1 | TRBV29-1 | NA | TGCAGCCTGGGGGGTGGCAATGAGCAGTTCTTC | CSLGGGNEQFF
NA | 15 | TRBJ2-1 | TRBV7-2 | NA | TGTGCCAGCGCCCTTGGGGGGCTTCTACGCGATGAGCAGTTCTTC | CASALGGLLRDEQFF
NA | 15 | TRBJ2-3 | TRBV7-2 | NA | TGTGCCAGCAGCTTTTTTACCGCGGACACAGATACGCAGTATTTT | CASSFFTADTDTQYF
NA | 15 | TRBJ2-7 | TRBV10-3 | NA | TGTGCCATCAGTAATCTCGGGGGAGGAAAGTACGAGCAGTACTTC | CAISNLGGGKYEQYF
NA | 20 | TRBJ1-5 | TRBV4-1 | once | TGCGCCAGCAGCCAAGATCTAGTTCTGCTGGGCAGGGGAGACAATCAGCCCCAGCATTTT | CASSQDLVLLGRGDNQPQHF
NA | 13 | TRBJ1-5 | TRBV2 | NA | TGTGCCAGCAAGTCGGACAGCAATCAGCCCCAGCATTTT | CASKSDSNQPQHF
NA | 15 | TRBJ2-7 | TRBV18 | NA | TGTGCCAGCTCACCAAACAGGGCTTCGCCCTACGAGCAGTACTTC | CASSPNRASPYEQYF
NA | 13 | TRBJ1-1 | TRBV5-5 | NA | TGTGCCAGCCGTCAAGTTGGGAACACTGAAGCTTTCTTT | CASRQVGNTEAFF
NA | 15 | TRBJ2-2 | TRBV28 | NA | TGTGCCAGCAACCGGGACTCCTTGATTGGCGGGGAGCTGTTTTTT | CASNRDSLIGGELFF
TRBD2 | 16 | TRBJ2-3 | TRBV4-1 | NA | TGCGCCAGCAGCCACGGGACTAGCGGGAGGTTGGATACGCAGTATTTT | CASSHGTSGRLDTQYF
NA | 13 | TRBJ2-7 | TRBV28 | NA | TGTGCCAGCAGATCGGGACACACCTACGAGCAGTACTTC | CASRSGHTYEQYF
NA | 12 | TRBJ1-5 | TRBV4-3 | NA | TGCGCCAGCAGCCCAGGGTTCCATCCCCAGCATTTT | CASSPGFHPQHF
TRBD1 | 14 | TRBJ2-3 | TRBV5-4 | NA | TGTGCCAGCAGCTTTTCAGGGGGCTTAGATACGCAGTATTTT | CASSFSGGLDTQYF
NA | 13 | TRBJ2-7 | TRBV7-2 | NA | TGTGCCAGCAGCCCTCAGGTTTCCTACGAGCAGTACTTC | CASSPQVSYEQYF
NA | 12 | TRBJ1-4 | TRBV11-2 | NA | TGTGCCAGCAGGGCACAGAATGAAAAACTGTTTTTT | CASRAQNEKLFF
TRBD2 | 13 | TRBJ2-7 | TRBV5-1 | NA | TGCGCCAGCAGCTTTGGTAGCGGGTACGAGCAGTACTTC | CASSFGSGYEQYF
NA | 12 | TRBJ2-1 | TRBV7-2 | NA | TGTGCCAGCAGCCATATTTACAATGAGCAGTTCTTC | CASSHIYNEQFF
TRBD2 | 14 | TRBJ2-7 | TRBV5-4 | NA | TGTGCCAGCAGCACAAGCGGGAGTCCCTACGAGCAGTACTTC | CASSTSGSPYEQYF
NA | 14 | TRBJ2-7 | TRBV12-5 | NA | TGTGCTAGTGGTCGCCGGGACGGCTCCTACGAGCAGTACTTC | CASGRRDGSYEQYF
NA | 15 | TRBJ1-5 | TRBV2 | NA | TGTGCCAGCGTATCCGGGACGCAAGACAATCAGCCCCAGCATTTT | CASVSGTQDNQPQHF
TRBD2 | 16 | TRBJ2-3 | TRBV27 | NA | TGTGCCAGCAGTTTATGGAGCGGGACCTATGGGGATACGCAGTATTTT | CASSLWSGTYGDTQYF
NA | 15 | TRBJ1-5 | TRBV10-3 | NA | TGTGCCATCAACTCACAGGGTTTTAGCAATCAGCCCCAGCATTTT | CAINSQGFSNQPQHF
NA | 14 | TRBJ2-7 | TRBV10-2 | NA | TGCGCCAGCAGTCCCGGGATCCCCGAGGGCGAGCAGTACTTC | CASSPGIPEGEQYF
NA | 17 | TRBJ2-7 | TRBV29-1 | NA | TGCAGCGTTGAAGAGTTCGGCGGGGCAGGGGGTAGCTACGAGCAGTACTTC | CSVEEFGGAGGSYEQYF
NA | 15 | TRBJ1-2 | TRBV9 | NA | TGTGCCAGCAGCGGGTGGGCATCTTCGGACTATGGCTACACCTTC | CASSGWASSDYGYTF
NA | 13 | TRBJ2-7 | TRBV10-2 | NA | TGCGCCAGCAGTGAGTCGGAGGCCTACGAGCAGTACTTC | CASSESEAYEQYF
TRBD1 | 14 | TRBJ1-2 | TRBV29-1 | NA | TGCAGCGTCGATCTAGCCGGGACAGTTTATGGCTACACCTTC | CSVDLAGTVYGYTF
NA | 18 | TRBJ1-5 | TRBV27 | NA | TGTGCCAGCAGTTCAACCTTCTCAGCCGAGTTGGGTAATCAGCCCCAGCATTTT | CASSSTFSAELGNQPQHF
NA | 13 | TRBJ1-2 | TRBV7-9 | NA | TGTGCCAGCAGCTTTGGGGGGCCGGGTGGCTACACCTTC | CASSFGGPGGYTF
TRBD2 | 16 | TRBJ2-1 | TRBV7-9 | NA | TGTGCCAGCAGCTTAGCGAAGGGCGGGAGAGACAATGAGCAGTTCTTC | CASSLAKGGRDNEQFF